This TCR beta chain was documented in a study of T cells in Graves' hyperthyroidism and ophthalmopathy. Turning to the study itself: Before any treatment, at initial diagnosis, peripheral blood was collected. Findings of the study overall: Ophthalmopathy and stable hyperthyroidism were told apart by a 13 V-J model.

This clonotype was observed many times. The antigen is unknown. For the diagnoses, clinical symptoms, serum thyroxine and TRAb, thyroid ultrasound and orbital computed tomography were used. The blood sample predates any ophthalmopathy symptoms, coming from first hyperthyroidism diagnosis. The CDR3 has 15 residues. V shed 7 bases, J shed 2 bases, and the junction held 7 bases outside the gene matches. Amplification targeted TCR beta CDR3 regions from RNA transcripts. TCR CDR3 underwent first-round RT-PCR with the HTBI primer set. TCRdb used MiXCR to reprocess the multiplex PCR reads, holding one entry per CDR3 protein. The sample records about 380,000 distinct CDR3 sequences, 13% being singletons.

Sequencing input: blood. The rearrangement uses TRBV12-3 or TRBV12-4 and TRBJ2-7; the match to TRBD1 covers 11 bases. This receptor was obtained from a man under 40 with Graves' hyperthyroidism that later progressed to Graves' ophthalmopathy. In nucleotides, the CDR3 is TGTGCCAGCAAATCCGGGACAGGGGGAACCTACGAGCAGTACTTC. Protein sequence: CASKSGTGGTYEQYF.